The 21 T cell receptor beta chains below were found in one sample sequenced in a study of blood T cell repertoires in COVID-19. Sequenced by immunoSEQ multiplex PCR; TCRdb stores in-frame clones only, minus some. Of about 85,000 clones listed, about 83% were seen once; the top ten hold 5.4%. Input material: peripheral blood. Receptors were obtained from a man in his sixties with acute or convalescent COVID-19.

This chain links TRBV25-1 with TRBJ2-1, with 9 bases aligning to TRBD1. CDR1 is MGHDK, CDR2 SYGVNS, per germline. The CDR3 sequence is 16 residues long. Germline trimming cut 4 bases from V and 2 bases from J; bases unmatched to any gene: 6. DNA of the CDR3: TGTGCCAGCAGTGGATGGACAGGGGAAACCTACAATGAGCAGTTCTTC. This translates into CASSGWTGETYNEQFF.

The chain carries TRBV6-2 or TRBV6-3 and TRBJ2-2; D may be TRBD1 (5 bases). This CDR3 contains 13 residues. Looked up from germline, CDR1 is MNHEY and CDR2 is SVGEGT. V lost 6 bases and J 6 bases, leaving 11 bases between the germline ends. The CDR3 region is CASSPDSSGELFF. The CDR3 region has the DNA TGTGCCAGCAGCCCCGACAGTTCCGGGGAGCTGTTTTTT.

The chain couples TRBV6-5 to TRBJ1-6, with D perhaps matching TRBD1 (5 bases). CDR3 length: 14 amino acids. With 6 bases removed from V and 9 bases from J, the gap between germline ends came to 15 bases. Looked up from germline, CDR1 is MNHEY and CDR2 is SVGAGI. CDR3 nucleotide sequence: TGTGCCAGCAGATCAGGGCTATCGGGTTCACCCCTCCACTTT. It is translated as CASRSGLSGSPLHF.

The J gene is TRBJ1-1, the V gene TRBV4-3, with D possibly being TRBD1 (6 bases). Per the germline V gene, CDR1 is LGHNA and CDR2 is YSLEER. The CDR3 has 14 residues. Deletions cut 4 bases from V and 1 base from J, with 10 bases between. CDR3 region: CASSRGTTNTEAFF. As DNA, the CDR3 is TGCGCCAGCAGCCGGGGGACAACGAACACTGAAGCTTTCTTT.

V usage is TRBV5-4 and J usage is TRBJ2-1, with D perhaps matching TRBD1 (6 bases). The CDR3 sequence is 13 residues long. V lost 0 bases to trimming and J lost 5 bases, with 6 bases between them. Germline V gene lookup returns CDR1 SGHNT and CDR2 YYREEE (reference sequence). The CDR3 loop reads CASSLEGDNEQFF. CDR3 in DNA: TGTGCCAGCAGCTTGGAGGGGGACAATGAGCAGTTCTTC.

V usage is TRBV5-8 and J usage is TRBJ1-5; a weak D match, TRBD1 (5 bases). Germline CDR1 and CDR2: SGHTS and YDEGEE. CDR3 length: 17 residues. Trimming removed 4 bases from V and 4 bases from J, with 21 bases in between. The CDR3 here is CASSPIGVAGINQPQHF. The CDR3 DNA is TGTGCCAGCAGCCCCATCGGCGTGGCAGGGATTAATCAGCCCCAGCATTTT.

The chain is built from TRBV11-2 and TRBJ2-1, with TRBD1 as a possible D gene (6 bases). The CDR3 covers 14 residues. Trimming took 3 bases from V and 8 from J, leaving 14 bases between them. CDR1 is SGHAT and CDR2 is FQNNGV in the germline V gene. CDR3 sequence: CASSFERTADEQFF. The CDR3 nucleotides read TGTGCCAGCAGCTTCGAAAGGACAGCGGATGAGCAGTTCTTC.

The chain couples TRBV5-6 to TRBJ1-2; no reliable D call. Trimming stripped 0 bases from V and 2 bases from J, with 8 bases between. The CDR3 has 14 residues. Germline values: CDR1 SGHDT, CDR2 YYEEEE. CDR3 amino acids: CASSLVRRNYGYTF. CDR3 nucleotide sequence: TGTGCCAGCAGCTTGGTCAGGAGGAACTATGGCTACACCTTC.

The CDR3 loop reads CASRLGQLNTDTQYF. The CDR3 bases are TGTGCCAGCAGACTGGGACAGCTAAACACAGATACGCAGTATTTT. J is TRBJ2-3 and V is TRBV6-6; TRBD1 aligns across 7 bases. CDR1 is MNHNY, CDR2 SVGAGI, per germline (reference sequence). The V gene end was trimmed by 6 bases and the J gene end by 2 bases; junction bases not matched to a gene: 8. This CDR3 is 15 amino acids long.

This clone was recorded once. This chain uses TRBV7-6 with TRBJ2-5; D may be TRBD2 (6 bases). The ends were cut back, 3 bases at V and 4 bases at J, with 15 bases in the middle. The CDR3 length is 15 residues. CDR1 is SGHVS, CDR2 FNYEAQ, per germline. For the CDR3, the DNA is TGTGCCAGCAGCTTGGGGATCGGGGGTGGAGAGACCCAGTACTTC. It encodes CASSLGIGGGETQYF.

V gene TRBV4-3 combines with J gene TRBJ2-5, with TRBD2 identical over 7 bases. CDR1 and CDR2 (germline): LGHNA, YSLEER. J lost 5 bases, V lost 3 bases, and 6 bases had no gene match. The CDR3 sequence is 14 residues long. In DNA, the CDR3 is TGCGCCAGCAGCCATACGATGGGGGGGGAGACCCAGTACTTC. It specifies CASSHTMGGETQYF.

The genes are TRBV5-4 and TRBJ1-3; D unclear. The V end was cut by 6 bases, the J end by 4 bases, with 11 bases between. Germline CDR1 is SGHNT and CDR2 is YYREEE (reference sequence). This CDR3 region has 13 residues. The chain's CDR3 is CASIQYPGNTIYF. For the CDR3, the DNA is TGTGCCAGCATCCAGTACCCCGGAAACACCATATATTTT.

The genes are TRBV6-5 and TRBJ1-6; D gene ambiguous. V gave up 6 bases and J gave up 7 bases, with 16 bases separating them. Germline-derived CDR1 and CDR2 are MNHEY and SVGAGI. CDR3 size: 15 residues. The CDR3, as DNA: TGTGCCAGCAGACTGGCACAGCTATGGAATTCACCCCTCCACTTT. This gives the protein CASRLAQLWNSPLHF.

The chain carries TRBV27 and TRBJ1-5; D is undetermined. This CDR3 is 13 amino acids long. V lost 3 bases, J lost 4 bases, and 7 bases lay in between. In germline, CDR1 is MNHEY, CDR2 SMNVEV (reference sequence). The CDR3 is CASSFRGNQPQHF. The CDR3 DNA follows: TGTGCCAGCAGTTTCCGGGGAAATCAGCCCCAGCATTTT.

The rearrangement joins TRBV4-3 to TRBJ1-6; TRBD1 aligns across 9 bases. This CDR3 is 18 amino acids long. Germline V gene lookup returns CDR1 LGHNA and CDR2 YSLEER. The V and J ends lost 0 bases and 7 bases, in that order; junction bases with no gene match: 10. CDR3 nucleotides: TGCGCCAGCAGCCAAGATCGTTCAGGGACAGGGTACAATTCACCCCTCCACTTT. This gives the protein CASSQDRSGTGYNSPLHF.

The chain couples TRBV19 to TRBJ1-1, with a weak D call TRBD1 (5 bases). Germline loops: CDR1 LNHDA, CDR2 SQIVND (reference sequence). With 3 bases removed from V and 3 bases from J, the gap between germline ends came to 14 bases. The CDR3 is made up of 15 amino acids. The CDR3 protein is CASSIFAQGDTEAFF. The CDR3 coding sequence is TGTGCCAGTAGTATTTTCGCCCAAGGGGACACTGAAGCTTTCTTT.

The J gene is TRBJ2-1, the V gene TRBV19; TRBD2 is a possible D gene (6 bases). Per the germline V gene, CDR1 is LNHDA and CDR2 is SQIVND (reference sequence). The CDR3 runs to 15 residues. V dropped 2 bases and J dropped 9 bases, with 17 bases sitting between them. CDR3 DNA sequence: TGTGCCAGTAGTATAAGCGGGTCGTTTACAGGTGAGCAGTTCTTC. Residues: CASSISGSFTGEQFF.

The genes are TRBV10-3 and TRBJ2-1; TRBD2 matches 9 bases. This CDR3 comprises 15 residues. Germline CDR1 ENHRY, CDR2 SYGVKD. The V and J ends lost 4 bases and 10 bases, in that order; junction bases with no gene match: 11. CDR3 bases: TGTGCCATCAGTGGGAGCGGGGGGCTGAATAGAGAGCAGTTCTTC. The encoded protein is CAISGSGGLNREQFF.

V and J are TRBV6-5 and TRBJ1-2; 8 bases agree with TRBD1. This CDR3 has 14 residues. Germline V gene sequence: CDR1 MNHEY, CDR2 SVGAGI. The junction had 5 bases not matched to a gene; V was cut back by 0 bases and J by 8 bases. The CDR3 DNA reads TGTGCCAGCAGTTACTCGGACAGGGACGGCGGCTACACCTTC. The encoded protein is CASSYSDRDGGYTF.

This chain's CDR3 is CASSEAAGLSNQPQHF. DNA of the CDR3: TGTGCCAGCAGTGAAGCAGCAGGGTTGAGCAATCAGCCCCAGCATTTT. This chain uses TRBV6-1 with TRBJ1-5, with D perhaps matching TRBD1 (5 bases). There are 16 residues in the CDR3. V gave up 0 bases and J gave up 1 base, with 10 bases separating them. Germline V gene data show CDR1 as MNHNS and CDR2 as SASEGT.

The chain carries TRBV28 and TRBJ2-1, with 8 bases lining up with TRBD2. The V and J ends lost 6 bases and 7 bases, in that order; junction bases with no gene match: 11. The germline V gene encodes CDR1 MDHEN and CDR2 SYDVKM. This CDR3 region has 15 residues. CDR3: CASSSAQVAGNEQFF. The CDR3 DNA follows: TGTGCCAGCAGCTCGGCTCAGGTAGCGGGGAATGAGCAGTTCTTC.